This T cell receptor beta chain was identified in a study of cytomegalovirus exposure and HLA in healthy donors. General study findings and limits: Cytomegalovirus association was assigned to some 160 TCR beta chains.

Germline CDR1 MNHEY, CDR2 SVGAGI. J was trimmed by 7 bases and V by 2 bases; bases with no gene match: 1. CDR3 size: 13 residues. This clone was detected once. The antigen is not known. TCRdb's copy holds only in-frame clones and misses some; the assay was immunoSEQ multiplex PCR. The data contain 75,000 to 90,000 clones, 85% to 95% of them singletons. The sample taken for sequencing was PBMCs. The receptor was isolated from a young woman in good health and CMV-seronegative. The chain links TRBV6-5 to TRBJ2-2; 7 bases line up with TRBD2. Here the CDR3 DNA reads TGTGCCAGCAGTTACCGGGGGGACGGGGAGCTGTTTTTT. Translation: CASSYRGDGELFF.